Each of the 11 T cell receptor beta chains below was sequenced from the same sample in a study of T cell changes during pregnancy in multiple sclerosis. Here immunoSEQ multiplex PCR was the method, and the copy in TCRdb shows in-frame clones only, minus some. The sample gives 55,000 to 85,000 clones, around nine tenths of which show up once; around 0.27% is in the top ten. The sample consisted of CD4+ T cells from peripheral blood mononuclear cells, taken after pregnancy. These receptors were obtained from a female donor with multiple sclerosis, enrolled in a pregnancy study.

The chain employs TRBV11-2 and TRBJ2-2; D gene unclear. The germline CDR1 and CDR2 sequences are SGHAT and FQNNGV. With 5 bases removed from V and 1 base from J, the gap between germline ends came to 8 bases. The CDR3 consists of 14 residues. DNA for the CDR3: TGTGCCAGCAGCCCCCGACAGAACACCGGGGAGCTGTTTTTT. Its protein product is CASSPRQNTGELFF.

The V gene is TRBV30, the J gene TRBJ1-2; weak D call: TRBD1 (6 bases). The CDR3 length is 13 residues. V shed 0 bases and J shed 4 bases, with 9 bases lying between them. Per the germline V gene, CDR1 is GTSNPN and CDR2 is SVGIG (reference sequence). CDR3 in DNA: TGTGCCTGGAGTGTAGGGGGATCCTATGGCTACACCTTC. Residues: CAWSVGGSYGYTF.

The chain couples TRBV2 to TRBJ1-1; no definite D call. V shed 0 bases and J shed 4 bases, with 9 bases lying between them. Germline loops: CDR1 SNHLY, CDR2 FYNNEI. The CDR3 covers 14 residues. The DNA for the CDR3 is TGTGCCAGCAGTGAAGCCCTCGGAGCCACTGAAGCTTTCTTT. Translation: CASSEALGATEAFF.

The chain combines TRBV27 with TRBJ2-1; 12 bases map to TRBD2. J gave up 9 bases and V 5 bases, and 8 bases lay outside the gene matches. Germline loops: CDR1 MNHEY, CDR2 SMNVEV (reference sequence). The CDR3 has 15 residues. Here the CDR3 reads CASSPRLAGDGEQFF. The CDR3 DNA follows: TGTGCCAGCAGTCCTCGACTAGCGGGAGATGGTGAGCAGTTCTTC.

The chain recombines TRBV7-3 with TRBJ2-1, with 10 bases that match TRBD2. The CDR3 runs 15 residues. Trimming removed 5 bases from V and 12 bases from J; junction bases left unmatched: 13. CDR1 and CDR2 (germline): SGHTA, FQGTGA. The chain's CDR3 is CASSRGGLAGEGQFF. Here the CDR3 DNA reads TGTGCCAGCAGCCGCGGTGGGCTAGCGGGAGAAGGGCAGTTCTTC.

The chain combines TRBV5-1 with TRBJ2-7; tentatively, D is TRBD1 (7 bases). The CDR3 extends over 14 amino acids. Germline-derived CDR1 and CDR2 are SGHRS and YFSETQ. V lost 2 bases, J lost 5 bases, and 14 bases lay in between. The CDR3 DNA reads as TGCGCCAGCAGCTTTTGGGCCAGGGGGGACGAGCAGTACTTC. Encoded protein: CASSFWARGDEQYF.

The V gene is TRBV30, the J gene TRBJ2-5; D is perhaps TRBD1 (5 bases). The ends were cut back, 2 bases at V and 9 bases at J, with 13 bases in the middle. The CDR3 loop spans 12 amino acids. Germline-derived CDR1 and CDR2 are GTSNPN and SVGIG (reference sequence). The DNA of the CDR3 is TGTGCCTGGAGTTCAGGGTTTGGGGCCCAGTACTTC. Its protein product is CAWSSGFGAQYF.

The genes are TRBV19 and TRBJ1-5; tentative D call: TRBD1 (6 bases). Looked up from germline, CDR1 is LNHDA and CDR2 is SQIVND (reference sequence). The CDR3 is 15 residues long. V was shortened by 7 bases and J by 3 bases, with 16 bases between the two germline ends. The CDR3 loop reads CASTWDKYLNQPQHF. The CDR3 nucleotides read TGTGCCAGTACGTGGGACAAGTACCTCAATCAGCCCCAGCATTTT.

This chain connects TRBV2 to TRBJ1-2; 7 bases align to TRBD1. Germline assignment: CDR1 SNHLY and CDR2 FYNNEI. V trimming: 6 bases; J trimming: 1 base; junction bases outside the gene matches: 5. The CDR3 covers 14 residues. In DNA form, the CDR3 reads TGTGCCAGCAGCGAGGGGGCTTTTAACTATGGCTACACCTTC. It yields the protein CASSEGAFNYGYTF.

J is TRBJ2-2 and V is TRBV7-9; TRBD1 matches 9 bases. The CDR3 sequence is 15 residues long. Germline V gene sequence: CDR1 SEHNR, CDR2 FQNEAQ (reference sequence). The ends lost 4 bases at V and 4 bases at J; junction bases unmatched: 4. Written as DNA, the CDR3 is TGTGCCAGCAGCTCCACAGGGGGCGGCACCGGGGAGCTGTTTTTT. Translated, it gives CASSSTGGGTGELFF.

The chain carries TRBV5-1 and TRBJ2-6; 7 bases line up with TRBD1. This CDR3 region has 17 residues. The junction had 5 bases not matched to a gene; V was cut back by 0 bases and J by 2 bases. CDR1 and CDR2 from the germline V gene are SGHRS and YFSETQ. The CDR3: CASSLGRTGAGANVLTF. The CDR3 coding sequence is TGCGCCAGCAGCTTGGGAAGAACAGGGGCTGGGGCCAACGTCCTGACTTTC.